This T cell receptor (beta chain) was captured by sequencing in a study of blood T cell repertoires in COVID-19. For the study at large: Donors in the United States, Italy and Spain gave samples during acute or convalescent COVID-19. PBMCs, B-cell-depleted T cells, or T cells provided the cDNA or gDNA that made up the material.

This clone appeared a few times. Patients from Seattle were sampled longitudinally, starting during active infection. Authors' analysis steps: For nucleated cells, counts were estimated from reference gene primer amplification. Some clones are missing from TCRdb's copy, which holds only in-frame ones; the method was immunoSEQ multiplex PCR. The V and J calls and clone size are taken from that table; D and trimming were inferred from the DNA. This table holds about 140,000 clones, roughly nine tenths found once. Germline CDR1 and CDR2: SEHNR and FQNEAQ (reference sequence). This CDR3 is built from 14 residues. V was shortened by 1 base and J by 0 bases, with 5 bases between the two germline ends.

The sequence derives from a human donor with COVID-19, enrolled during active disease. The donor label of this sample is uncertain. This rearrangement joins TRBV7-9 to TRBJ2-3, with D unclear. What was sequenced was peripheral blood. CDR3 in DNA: TGTGCCAGCAGCTTAGTCACTAGCACAGATACGCAGTATTTT. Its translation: CASSLVTSTDTQYF.